This record covers a single TCR beta chain. The data were taken from a study of sequential checkpoint blockade in melanoma. The wider study: Maintenance nivolumab came after either treatment sequence.

Described treatment: randomized to nivolumab then ipilimumab (arm A) or the reverse (arm B). Generated by immunoSEQ multiplex PCR, the TCRdb table keeps only in-frame clones and is missing some. The data contain over 15,000 clones, roughly two thirds of them seen just once; the ten biggest clones take up roughly 12%. This CDR3 contains 14 residues. Trimming removed 0 bases at V and 3 bases at J, with 9 bases between. Germline CDR1 reads MNHEY; CDR2 reads SMNVEV (reference sequence). The starting material was CD8+ T cells sorted from blood (inferred from file names), obtained from a patient given nivolumab and ipilimumab in sequence. The chain recombines TRBV27 with TRBJ2-7; no firm D call. The TCR was taken from a human donor with melanoma. The CDR3 is CASSLSQAGYEQYF. CDR3 nucleotide sequence: TGTGCCAGCAGTTTATCGCAGGCCGGCTACGAGCAGTACTTC.